The 2 T cell receptor beta chains listed next were all sequenced from one sample in a study of blood T cells in healthy people across ages. With a J-beta primer mix and a sample-barcoded 5' primer, a second PCR ran about 7 to 12 cycles. MiXCR, applied by TCRdb to the 5' RACE reads, yields one record per CDR3 protein. Found here are some 1,800,000 distinct CDR3 sequences, roughly two fifths of them singletons; the top ten hold 23%. Sample: blood. All receptors come from a human donor in good health.

V is TRBV27 and J is TRBJ2-1, with 10 bases fitting TRBD2. Unmatched junction bases numbered 5, after V lost 7 bases and J lost 8 bases. Germline CDR1 and CDR2: MNHEY and SMNVEV (reference sequence). The CDR3 is 13 amino acids. CDR3 protein: CASTSGGWDEQFF. Written as DNA, the CDR3 is TGTGCCAGCACTAGCGGGGGATGGGATGAGCAGTTCTTC.

This chain joins TRBV5-1 and TRBJ1-2, with D possibly being TRBD1 (6 bases). V shed 0 bases and J shed 4 bases, with 10 bases lying between them. Germline CDR1 is SGHRS and CDR2 is YFSETQ. The CDR3 consists of 14 residues. The CDR3 DNA reads TGCGCCAGCAGCTTGGGGGACAAGAGCTATGGCTACACCTTC. Residues: CASSLGDKSYGYTF.